Each of the 6 T cell receptor beta chains below was sequenced from the same sample in a study of blood T cell repertoires in COVID-19. Some clones are missing from TCRdb's copy, which holds only in-frame ones; the method was immunoSEQ multiplex PCR. Of 150,000 or so clones detected, over 70% appear once; the ten largest clones hold roughly 13%. The specimen was PBMCs or T cells enriched from blood (not recorded which). These receptors all stem from a woman in her sixties or seventies who had recovered from COVID-19.

DNA of the CDR3: TGTGCCAGCAGCGTAGAGGCTATACCGGGACAGGGTAATTCACCCCTCCACTTT. It is translated as CASSVEAIPGQGNSPLHF. The chain uses TRBV9 and TRBJ1-6, with TRBD1 matching over 9 bases. With 0 bases clipped from V and 6 bases from J, the junction kept 10 bases outside the gene matches. The CDR3 is 18 residues long. Germline V lookup: CDR1 SGDLS, CDR2 YYNGEE.

The genes are TRBV2 and TRBJ1-2, with D unresolved. V shed 7 bases and J shed 0 bases, with 15 bases lying between them. Germline V lookup: CDR1 SNHLY, CDR2 FYNNEI. This CDR3 contains 15 residues. The CDR3 sequence: CASTGEASTNYGYTF. The CDR3 bases are TGTGCCAGCACAGGTGAAGCCTCCACTAACTATGGCTACACCTTC.

The rearrangement links TRBV5-1 to TRBJ1-1, with a weak D call TRBD1 (6 bases). The CDR3 runs 16 residues. Per germline, CDR1 SGHRS and CDR2 YFSETQ. Between the trimmed V and J ends, which lost 2 bases and 2 bases, there was a span of 16 bases. CDR3 region: CASSLRPGQLNTEAFF. DNA of the CDR3: TGCGCCAGCAGCTTACGTCCGGGACAACTAAACACTGAAGCTTTCTTT.

This clone was counted a few times. Other DNA sequences within the sample encode an identical CDR3. CDR3 protein: CASSLHDRLTEAFF. The CDR3 DNA reads as TGCGCCAGCAGCCTCCACGACAGGCTAACTGAAGCTTTCTTT. The chain has TRBV5-1 and TRBJ1-1; possibly TRBD1 for D (6 bases). Trimming pared 4 bases from V and 5 bases from J, leaving 15 bases between. This CDR3 has 14 residues. CDR1 and CDR2 from the germline V gene are SGHRS and YFSETQ. Filled out from reference TRBV5-1 and TRBJ1-1, the complete variable domain reads KAGVTQTPRYLIKTRGQQVTLSCSPISGHRSVSWYQQTPGQGLQFLFEYFSETQRNKGNFPGRFSGRQFSNSRSEMNVSTLELGDSALYLCASSLHDRLTEAFFGQGTRLTVV.

In DNA, the CDR3 is TGTGCCAGCAGTTTCGGGAATTCACCCCTCCACTTT. This sequence encodes CASSFGNSPLHF. V is TRBV28 and J is TRBJ1-6, with D unclear. The V gene lost 3 bases and the J gene lost 7 bases, with 4 bases spanning the gap. The CDR3 has 12 amino acids. CDR1 and CDR2 (germline): MDHEN, SYDVKM.

The gene calls are TRBV6-6 and TRBJ1-1; D is possibly TRBD1 (6 bases). The germline gives CDR1 MNHNY, CDR2 SVGAGI (reference sequence). V was cut by 5 bases and J by 3 bases, with 13 bases left in between. The CDR3 totals 14 residues. CDR3 sequence (DNA): TGTGCCAGCAGTCCATTCGGACAGTACACTGAAGCTTTCTTT. This codes for CASSPFGQYTEAFF.